The rows below give T cell receptor beta chains drawn from one sample of a study of blood T cell repertoires in COVID-19. Data came from immunoSEQ multiplex PCR; TCRdb stores just in-frame clones and leaves some out. The profile shows 250,000 to 300,000 clones, approximately 90% of them singletons. The sample comprised peripheral blood. The receptors were sampled from a woman aged 45-60 years who had recovered from COVID-19. Both conserved end residues are part of each CDR3. A D gene is named only where the DNA matches it firmly. The listing skips clone size in some rows; elsewhere it reads once, few, many or a size class.

cdr3_aa	cdr3_nt	d_call	clone_size	j_call	v_call
CASSLSSRKGRRGETQYF	TGTGCCAGCAGTTTATCCTCCCGAAAGGGGCGAAGGGGGGAGACCCAGTACTTC	.	.	TRBJ2-5	TRBV28
CASSLFREGYTF	TGTGCCAGCAGCTTGTTTAGGGAGGGCTACACCTTC	.	.	TRBJ1-2	TRBV5-4
CASSFEGGRDYGYTF	TGTGCCAGCAGCTTTGAAGGGGGCAGAGATTATGGCTACACCTTC	TRBD1	few	TRBJ1-2	TRBV7-8
CSVGGSQWDEQYF	TGCAGCGTTGGGGGCTCTCAGTGGGACGAGCAGTACTTC	.	.	TRBJ2-7	TRBV29-1
CASSATSGRRSGANVLTF	TGTGCCAGCAGTGCTACTAGCGGGAGGAGGTCTGGGGCCAACGTCCTGACTTTC	TRBD2	.	TRBJ2-6	TRBV6-2/TRBV6-3
CASSYQGRKQPQHF	TGTGCCAGCAGCTATCAGGGAAGGAAACAGCCCCAGCATTTT	.	.	TRBJ1-5	TRBV9
CASSLARRHEQYF	TGTGCCAGCAGTTTAGCGAGGCGGCACGAGCAGTACTTC	.	.	TRBJ2-7	TRBV27
CATVGGSYEQYF	TGTGCCACCGTGGGGGGATCCTACGAGCAGTACTTC	.	.	TRBJ2-7	TRBV10-3
CASSYRDLSYEQYF	TGCGCCAGCAGCTACAGGGATCTTTCCTACGAGCAGTACTTC	.	.	TRBJ2-7	TRBV5-1
CASTRQGAGELFF	TGTGCCAGCACACGACAGGGTGCCGGGGAGCTGTTTTTT	TRBD1	.	TRBJ2-2	TRBV6-5
CAWSGLQGGGYTF	TGTGCCTGGAGTGGGTTACAGGGGGGAGGCTACACCTTC	TRBD1	.	TRBJ1-2	TRBV30
CASSVHRTGLYGYTF	TGTGCCAGTAGTGTCCACCGGACAGGTCTCTATGGCTACACCTTC	TRBD1	.	TRBJ1-2	TRBV19
CASNPLYSGSYEQYF	TGTGCCAGCAACCCTTTGTACAGTGGGTCCTACGAGCAGTACTTC	.	.	TRBJ2-7	TRBV27
CASLMGGNTEAFF	TGTGCCAGCCTTATGGGAGGGAACACTGAAGCTTTCTTT	.	.	TRBJ1-1	TRBV6-5
CASSARAGLLTDTQYF	TGTGCCAGCAGCGCCCGGGCGGGACTACTCACAGATACGCAGTATTTT	TRBD2	.	TRBJ2-3	TRBV9
CASSLSNSIFPEAFF	TGTGCCAGCAGCTTGTCGAACAGTATTTTTCCTGAAGCTTTCTTT	.	once	TRBJ1-1	TRBV5-5
CASTVGALNEKLFF	TGTGCCAGCACCGTGGGGGCCCTTAATGAAAAACTGTTTTTT	.	few	TRBJ1-4	TRBV28
CASSLAQGTNTEAFF	TGTGCCAGCAGCTTAGCACAGGGAACGAACACTGAAGCTTTCTTT	.	.	TRBJ1-1	TRBV7-8
CASSLSPRGYGYTF	TGTGCCAGCAGCTTAAGTCCTCGAGGGTATGGCTACACCTTC	.	once	TRBJ1-2	TRBV7-2
CAWSVRRFTRNTEAFF	TGTGCCTGGAGTGTACGTCGGTTTACGAGGAACACTGAAGCTTTCTTT	.	.	TRBJ1-1	TRBV30
CASSLGGGWVTEAFF	TGTGCCAGCAGCTTAGGTGGGGGCTGGGTAACTGAAGCTTTCTTT	.	.	TRBJ1-1	TRBV7-9
CASSLEYGYTF	TGTGCCAGCAGTTTAGAGTATGGCTACACCTTC	.	.	TRBJ1-2	TRBV28
CSGQRGHGELFF	TGCAGCGGTCAGAGGGGGCACGGGGAGCTGTTTTTT	TRBD1	.	TRBJ2-2	TRBV29-1
CASSYSYSNTEAFF	TGTGCCAGCAGTTACTCGTACAGTAACACTGAAGCTTTCTTT	.	.	TRBJ1-1	TRBV6-2/TRBV6-3
CASSLSGGDAGELFF	TGTGCCAGCAGCTTATCGGGAGGGGATGCCGGGGAGCTGTTTTTT	TRBD2	.	TRBJ2-2	TRBV11-1
CAIRGATSGGKHHNPRGPDTQYF	TGTGCCATCAGGGGAGCGACTAGCGGAGGGAAGCACCACAACCCTCGAGGTCCAGATACGCAGTATTTT	TRBD2	.	TRBJ2-3	TRBV10-3
CASRDGQVDRSTQYF	TGTGCCAGCAGAGACGGACAGGTAGATAGGTCGACGCAGTATTTT	TRBD1	.	TRBJ2-3	TRBV6-6
CASSLPQGINEQFF	TGTGCCAGCAGCTTACCACAGGGGATCAATGAGCAGTTCTTC	TRBD1	.	TRBJ2-1	TRBV7-8
CAWVDRVSYNEQFF	TGTGCCTGGGTAGACAGGGTTTCCTACAATGAGCAGTTCTTC	TRBD1	.	TRBJ2-1	TRBV30
CASSYGGHNEKLFF	TGTGCCAGCAGTTACGGGGGCCATAATGAAAAACTGTTTTTT	.	.	TRBJ1-4	TRBV6-5
CASSQRLVTIYF	TGTGCCAGCAGTCAGAGACTGGTCACCATATATTTT	.	.	TRBJ1-3	TRBV6-5
CASSLRGLAGDSYEQYF	TGTGCCAGCAGCTTAAGGGGACTAGCGGGAGACTCCTACGAGCAGTACTTC	TRBD2	.	TRBJ2-7	TRBV7-2
CASSYSMGGPDTQYF	TGTGCCAGCAGTTACTCAATGGGGGGGCCAGATACGCAGTATTTT	.	.	TRBJ2-3	TRBV6-2/TRBV6-3
CASSSGGSRNSPLHF	TGTGCCAGCAGTTCAGGGGGCTCGCGTAATTCACCCCTCCACTTT	TRBD1	.	TRBJ1-6	TRBV6-5
CASSNTGVNTEAFF	TGCGCCAGCAGCAATACAGGGGTGAACACTGAAGCTTTCTTT	TRBD1	.	TRBJ1-1	TRBV5-1
CASGLVLMGQGNYGYTF	TGTGCTAGTGGTTTGGTACTCATGGGGCAGGGGAACTATGGCTACACCTTC	.	.	TRBJ1-2	TRBV12-5
CASSHTGTSGGAIDEQFF	TGTGCCAGCAGCCACACCGGGACTAGCGGGGGGGCCATCGATGAGCAGTTCTTC	TRBD2	.	TRBJ2-1	TRBV3-1/TRBV3-2
CASGQRNNEQFF	TGTGCCAGTGGACAGAGGAACAATGAGCAGTTCTTC	.	.	TRBJ2-1	TRBV7-9
CASSLVAAGRQETQYF	TGTGCCAGCAGCTTGGTTGCAGCGGGGAGGCAAGAGACCCAGTACTTC	TRBD2	.	TRBJ2-5	TRBV5-6
CASRTGQHQPQHF	TGTGCCAGCAGGACGGGACAGCATCAGCCCCAGCATTTT	TRBD1	.	TRBJ1-5	TRBV6-5
CASSHLGGQGNTEAFF	TGTGCCAGCAGCCACCTGGGGGGACAGGGAAACACTGAAGCTTTCTTT	TRBD1	few	TRBJ1-1	TRBV3-1/TRBV3-2
CASRKSSLSNQPQHF	TGTGCCAGCCGTAAGTCGTCACTTAGCAATCAGCCCCAGCATTTT	.	once	TRBJ1-5	TRBV28
CASSLITGASEQFF	TGTGCCAGCAGCTTAATTACAGGCGCTAGTGAGCAGTTCTTC	.	.	TRBJ2-1	TRBV9
CASRQGGERTDTQYF	TGTGCCAGCAGGCAGGGCGGCGAGCGCACAGATACGCAGTATTTT	.	.	TRBJ2-3	TRBV11-1
CASSLTQGTEAFF	TGTGCCAGCAGCTTAACGCAGGGCACTGAAGCTTTCTTT	.	.	TRBJ1-1	TRBV7-9